The 2 T cell receptor beta chains below come from one sample, sequenced in a study of lymphopenia after photon versus proton radiotherapy. Some clones are missing from TCRdb's copy, which holds only in-frame ones; the method was immunoSEQ multiplex PCR. Among some 27,000 clones listed, about four fifths were seen once. The sample consisted of peripheral blood, taken from a patient treated with photon-based radiotherapy. These receptors came from a man aged 50 or older with gastric cancer.

This chain connects TRBV9 to TRBJ1-5; the D gene is possibly TRBD1 (5 bases). The V and J ends lost 7 bases and 7 bases respectively, with 15 bases between them. Germline CDR1 and CDR2: SGDLS and YYNGEE. This CDR3 is 13 amino acids long. The CDR3 spells CASQRGEGQPQHF. CDR3 DNA: TGTGCCAGCCAGCGGGGGGAGGGACAGCCCCAGCATTTT. The complete variable domain, with remaining parts taken from reference TRBV9 and TRBJ1-5, reads DSGVTQTPKHLITATGQRVTLRCSPRSGDLSVYWYQQSLDQGLQFLIQYYNGEERAKGNILERFSAQQFPDLHSELNLSSLELGDSALYFCASQRGEGQPQHFGDGTRLSIL.

The V call is TRBV5-6, the J call TRBJ1-2; TRBD1 is a possible D gene (5 bases). Trimming left V 2 bases short and J 4 bases short, with 9 bases between. Germline V gives CDR1 SGHDT, CDR2 YYEEEE. CDR3 length: 13 amino acids. DNA for the CDR3: TGTGCCAGCAGCTTTAACAGGCCCTATGGCTACACCTTC. Protein sequence: CASSFNRPYGYTF.